Presented here are 26 T cell receptor beta chains from one specimen sequenced in a study of blood T cell repertoires in COVID-19. Libraries were prepared by immunoSEQ multiplex PCR; TCRdb keeps only in-frame clonotypes and omits some of them. The data show approximately 150,000 clones, approximately 86% seen once. The sample consisted of peripheral blood. The receptors were sampled from a man in his sixties or seventies with acute or convalescent COVID-19.

DNA for the CDR3: TGTGCCAGCAGTAGGACACCCCCCAGGACCTACGAGCAGTACTTC. Its protein product is CASSRTPPRTYEQYF. V gene TRBV6-4 combines with J gene TRBJ2-7, with a tentative D call TRBD1 (5 bases). The CDR3 is 15 residues long. Trimming removed 5 bases at V and 2 bases at J, with 16 bases between. Germline V gene sequence: CDR1 MRHNA, CDR2 SNTAGT.

The table lists this clone with a count of one. The V and J genes are TRBV4-3 and TRBJ1-2; possibly TRBD1 for D (6 bases). CDR1 LGHNA and CDR2 YSLEER come from the germline V gene. Deletions cut 0 bases from V and 4 bases from J, with 12 bases between. This CDR3 contains 15 residues. In nucleotides, the CDR3 is TGCGCCAGCAGCCAAGATTACAGGGATTCCTATGGCTACACCTTC. Translated, it gives CASSQDYRDSYGYTF.

The chain combines TRBV5-1 with TRBJ2-2; the match to TRBD2 covers 14 bases. V lost 4 bases to trimming and J lost 7 bases; unmatched junction nucleotides: 9. This CDR3 contains 17 residues. Germline loops: CDR1 SGHRS, CDR2 YFSETQ. DNA of the CDR3: TGCGCCAGCAGCGTGCCGGGACTAGCGGGAGTTAGCGGGGAGCTGTTTTTT. This codes for CASSVPGLAGVSGELFF. Complete variable domain (other parts from reference TRBV5-1 and TRBJ2-2): KAGVTQTPRYLIKTRGQQVTLSCSPISGHRSVSWYQQTPGQGLQFLFEYFSETQRNKGNFPGRFSGRQFSNSRSEMNVSTLELGDSALYLCASSVPGLAGVSGELFFGEGSRLTVL.

This chain joins TRBV28 and TRBJ2-4, with 8 bases that match TRBD2. The V segment lost 5 bases and the J segment 9 bases; nucleotides outside the gene matches: 6. The CDR3 is 13 residues long. CDR1 is MDHEN, CDR2 SYDVKM, per germline. This CDR3 is CASSRLAIGIQYF. CDR3 coding DNA: TGTGCCAGCAGTCGACTAGCGATAGGCATTCAGTACTTC.

This clone was counted once. The chain uses TRBV7-2 and TRBJ2-2; 7 nucleotides line up with TRBD2. The length of the CDR3 is 17 residues. Unmatched junction bases numbered 13, after V lost 3 bases and J lost 6 bases. The germline CDR1 and CDR2 sequences are SGHTA and FQGNSA. The CDR3 sequence: CASSFLAWGRAAGELFF. CDR3 coding DNA: TGTGCCAGCAGCTTTCTAGCCTGGGGGAGGGCGGCCGGGGAGCTGTTTTTT.

The V and J genes are TRBV27 and TRBJ2-1, with 10 bases fitting TRBD2. V trimming: 7 bases; J trimming: 4 bases; junction bases outside the gene matches: 7. Germline values: CDR1 MNHEY, CDR2 SMNVEV (reference sequence). The CDR3 consists of 15 residues. CDR3 DNA sequence: TGTGCCAGCAAAATTGGGACTAGCGTATACAATGAGCAGTTCTTC. Its protein product is CASKIGTSVYNEQFF.

The chain couples TRBV9 to TRBJ1-6; a possible D gene is TRBD1 (5 bases). Between the trimmed V and J ends, which lost 2 bases and 7 bases, there was a span of 7 bases. Looked up from germline, CDR1 is SGDLS and CDR2 is YYNGEE. This CDR3 is built from 13 residues. Here the CDR3 DNA reads TGTGCCAGCAGCGTGCAGGGAAATTCACCCCTCCACTTT. Its translation is CASSVQGNSPLHF. Drawing the rest from reference TRBV9 and TRBJ1-6, the complete variable domain is DSGVTQTPKHLITATGQRVTLRCSPRSGDLSVYWYQQSLDQGLQFLIQYYNGEERAKGNILERFSAQQFPDLHSELNLSSLELGDSALYFCASSVQGNSPLHFGNGTRLTVT.

The chain joins TRBV5-4 to TRBJ2-2; the match to TRBD2 covers 13 bases. The CDR3 length is 18 residues. Unmatched junction bases numbered 2, after V lost 0 bases and J lost 0 bases. The germline CDR1 and CDR2 sequences are SGHNT and YYREEE (reference sequence). The CDR3 loop is CASSLEGLAGTNTGELFF. The CDR3 coding sequence is TGTGCCAGCAGCTTGGAGGGACTAGCGGGAACGAACACCGGGGAGCTGTTTTTT.

This clone was seen only once. This chain links TRBV19 with TRBJ2-5; 7 bases align to TRBD2. This CDR3 is 16 amino acids long. Germline lookup yields CDR1 LNHDA and CDR2 SQIVND (reference sequence). V gave up 3 bases and J gave up 1 base; unmatched junction bases: 8. The CDR3 region is CASSMDHSGPQETQYF. The CDR3 DNA is TGTGCCAGTAGTATGGACCATAGCGGGCCCCAAGAGACCCAGTACTTC. The entire variable domain, with the rest obtained from reference TRBV19 and TRBJ2-5, is as follows: DGGITQSPKYLFRKEGQNVTLSCEQNLNHDAMYWYRQDPGQGLRLIYYSQIVNDFQKGDIAEGYSVSREKKESFPLTVTSAQKNPTAFYLCASSMDHSGPQETQYFGPGTRLLVL.

This chain connects TRBV9 to TRBJ1-4; D possibly corresponds to TRBD1 (5 bases). The length of the CDR3 is 15 residues. Trimming pared 4 bases from V and 8 bases from J, leaving 18 bases between. Germline V CDR1 and CDR2: SGDLS, YYNGEE. CDR3 protein: CASSSRVQGGEKLFF. DNA for the CDR3: TGTGCCAGCAGCAGTAGGGTTCAGGGTGGCGAAAAACTGTTTTTT.

The chain employs TRBV6-2 or TRBV6-3 and TRBJ1-2; TRBD1 might be the D (5 bases). Germline loops: CDR1 MNHEY, CDR2 SVGEGT. The CDR3 is made up of 13 amino acids. Trimming left V 5 bases short and J 2 bases short, with 9 bases between. Here the CDR3 DNA reads TGTGCCAGCAGTAATTACAGGAACTATGGCTACACCTTC. This gives the protein CASSNYRNYGYTF.

This clone was seen just once. This sequence joins TRBV5-4 and TRBJ2-5; 7 bases map to TRBD1. V dropped 4 bases and J dropped 2; count of bases not matched to a gene: 8. Germline V lookup: CDR1 SGHNT, CDR2 YYREEE (reference sequence). This CDR3 is 15 amino acids long. CDR3 bases: TGTGCCAGCAGCCTGTCACAGGGGATACAAGAGACCCAGTACTTC. Residues: CASSLSQGIQETQYF.

The chain joins TRBV6-4 to TRBJ2-7, with D unclear. The ends were cut back, 3 bases at V and 3 bases at J, with 9 bases in the middle. The CDR3 sequence is 13 residues long. CDR1 MRHNA and CDR2 SNTAGT come from the germline V gene. The CDR3 DNA follows: TGTGCCAGCAGTGAGCAGGCTGGCTACGAGCAGTACTTC. Protein sequence: CASSEQAGYEQYF.

The chain uses TRBV6-2 or TRBV6-3 and TRBJ2-5; TRBD1 aligns across 7 bases. Trimming took 0 bases from V and 3 from J; bases not matched to a gene: 7. The CDR3 is 16 amino acids. CDR1 and CDR2 (germline): MNHEY, SVGEGT. The CDR3 is CASSYSIGTEEETQYF. CDR3 DNA: TGTGCCAGCAGTTACTCGATCGGGACAGAAGAAGAGACCCAGTACTTC.

The chain recombines TRBV29-1 with TRBJ2-1, with 13 bases that match TRBD2. The CDR3 covers 12 residues. J was trimmed by 14 bases and V by 4 bases; bases with no gene match: 5. Per the germline V gene, CDR1 is SQVTM and CDR2 is ANQGSEA. The CDR3 region has the DNA TGCAGCGTTGGGGGGACTAGCGGGACGGAGTTCTTC. It specifies CSVGGTSGTEFF.

This clone was found a few times. This chain's CDR3 is CASSLARHSTDTQYF. CDR3 nucleotide sequence: TGTGCCAGCAGCTTAGCGCGGCATAGCACAGATACGCAGTATTTT. The chain employs TRBV7-8 and TRBJ2-3; D ambiguous. Germline-derived CDR1 and CDR2 are SGHVS and FQNEAQ. CDR3 length: 15 residues. Trimming took 0 bases from V and 0 from J, leaving 7 bases between them.

J is TRBJ2-2 and V is TRBV28; TRBD2 might be the D (6 bases). CDR3 length equals 15 residues. CDR1 MDHEN and CDR2 SYDVKM come from the germline V gene. V gave up 4 bases and J gave up 3 bases, with 12 bases separating them. CDR3 residues: CASSYRDWDTGELFF. CDR3 nucleotides: TGTGCCAGCAGTTATAGGGACTGGGACACCGGGGAGCTGTTTTTT. Based on the CDR3 plus reference TRBV28 and TRBJ2-2, the full variable domain is DVKVTQSSRYLVKRTGEKVFLECVQDMDHENMFWYRQDPGLGLRLIYFSYDVKMKEKGDIPEGYSVSREKKERFSLILESASTNQTSMYLCASSYRDWDTGELFFGEGSRLTVL.

The chain links TRBV5-4 to TRBJ2-3, with 7 positions matching TRBD1. With 3 bases clipped from V and 0 bases from J, the junction kept 4 bases outside the gene matches. The CDR3 runs 15 residues. The germline V gene has CDR1 SGHNT and CDR2 YYREEE (reference sequence). The CDR3 DNA reads as TGTGCCAGCAGCTCCGGGACAGTAAGCACAGATACGCAGTATTTT. It specifies CASSSGTVSTDTQYF.

The J gene is TRBJ2-7, the V gene TRBV7-8, with 12 positions matching TRBD2. With 1 base clipped from V and 4 bases from J, the junction kept 5 bases outside the gene matches. Germline V gene lookup returns CDR1 SGHVS and CDR2 FQNEAQ. CDR3 length equals 16 residues. The CDR3 DNA reads as TGTGCCAGCAGCTTAGGACCTAGCGGGAGGGGTTACGAGCAGTACTTC. Protein: CASSLGPSGRGYEQYF.

The chain combines TRBV28 with TRBJ1-4, with TRBD1 as a possible D gene (5 bases). V was pared by 6 bases and J by 6 bases, with 17 bases between. CDR3 length: 15 residues. Germline CDR1 is MDHEN and CDR2 is SYDVKM. The CDR3 coding sequence is TGTGCCAGCAGCGGGGGAGAACAGGCGTATGAAAAACTGTTTTTT. Translating it yields CASSGGEQAYEKLFF.

The chain couples TRBV29-1 to TRBJ1-1; possible D gene TRBD1, 5 bases. Germline assignment: CDR1 SQVTM and CDR2 ANQGSEA. V was cut by 8 bases and J by 3 bases, with 16 bases left in between. This CDR3 has 13 amino acids. The CDR3 loop is CSSHWGRDTEAFF. CDR3 bases: TGCAGCTCCCACTGGGGGAGGGACACTGAAGCTTTCTTT.

The chain joins TRBV6-2 or TRBV6-3 to TRBJ1-5; D is perhaps TRBD1 (6 bases). The germline CDR1 and CDR2 sequences are MNHEY and SVGEGT. Trimming cost V 5 bases and J 4 bases, with 12 bases left between them. The CDR3 is 14 residues long. Here the CDR3 reads CASSRGQPNQPQHF. CDR3 in DNA: TGTGCCAGCAGTCGCGGACAGCCTAATCAGCCCCAGCATTTT.

The chain carries TRBV28 and TRBJ2-7; TRBD2 aligns across 7 bases. Trimming cost V 5 bases and J 0 bases; bases outside gene matches: 4. The CDR3 runs 14 residues. Germline V CDR1 and CDR2: MDHEN, SYDVKM. CDR3 amino acids: CASSPRLASYEQYF. The CDR3, as DNA: TGTGCCAGCAGTCCCAGACTAGCCTCCTACGAGCAGTACTTC.

The chain carries TRBV14 and TRBJ2-7; a possible D gene is TRBD2 (6 bases). The CDR3 runs 14 residues. CDR1 and CDR2 from the germline V gene are SGHDN and FVKESK. The V end lost 4 bases, the J end lost 2 bases, and 12 bases lay between the germline ends. The CDR3 sequence is CASSRGTGPYEQYF. DNA of the CDR3: TGTGCCAGCAGCCGCGGGACCGGACCCTACGAGCAGTACTTC.

This clone was recorded a few times. The chain combines TRBV11-3 with TRBJ1-1; possibly TRBD1 for D (6 bases). In germline, CDR1 is SGHNT, CDR2 YENEEA. The CDR3 loop spans 14 amino acids. The ends were cut back, 0 bases at V and 4 bases at J, with 9 bases in the middle. CDR3 loop: CASSLEGAGTEAFF. The CDR3 nucleotides read TGTGCCAGCAGCTTAGAGGGGGCCGGCACTGAAGCTTTCTTT.

The chain combines TRBV4-1 with TRBJ1-2; tentative D call: TRBD1 (5 bases). The CDR3 runs to 15 residues. The V gene lost 1 base and the J gene lost 3 bases, with 12 bases spanning the gap. Germline loops: CDR1 MGHRA, CDR2 YSYEKL. The CDR3 bases are TGCGCCAGCAGCCAAGGAGCCAGGGATTACTATGGCTACACCTTC. Its translation: CASSQGARDYYGYTF.